Given below is one T cell receptor beta chain in context. In terms of age and location, participants ranged from roughly 18 to 95 years and lived in about two dozen US areas. Cohort allocation depended upon clinical history that participants reported. The sample belongs to a study of blood T cell repertoires in COVID-19. The wider study: The origin of the acute and convalescent COVID-19 samples was the United States, Italy and Spain.

Produced via immunoSEQ multiplex PCR; TCRdb's table is partial and in-frame only. The table records roughly 300,000 clones, approximately 91% of them present only once. After removal of 5 bases from V and 2 bases from J, the junction contained 5 bases not matched to a gene. Germline-derived CDR1 and CDR2 are MNHEY and SVGAGI. The CDR3 spans 14 residues. Material: PBMCs or T cells enriched from blood (not recorded which). The TCR was taken from a woman aged 40 to 50 with acute COVID-19. The rearrangement joins TRBV6-5 to TRBJ1-2; 7 bases map to TRBD1. CDR3 coding DNA: TGTGCCAGCAGTCGGGACAGAGGGAACTATGGCTACACCTTC. It is translated as CASSRDRGNYGYTF.